The 30 T cell receptor beta chains listed next were all sequenced from one sample in a study of shared clonotypes between healthy human individuals. Sequencing used immunoSEQ multiplex PCR; TCRdb keeps in-frame clones, though not all of them. Seen here are about 100,000 clones, less than 50% observed once, and the top ten hold roughly 15%. Material: PBMCs. The receptors shown here come from a woman in her thirties or forties in good health. Some clones in this sample may be carry-over from other donors' samples.

This chain uses TRBV29-1 with TRBJ2-7; possible D gene TRBD1, 6 bases. V shed 0 bases and J shed 5 bases, with 8 bases lying between them. CDR1 is SQVTM, CDR2 ANQGSEA, per germline. This CDR3 has 12 amino acids. The CDR3 protein is CSVEEQGDEQYF. CDR3 DNA sequence: TGCAGCGTTGAAGAACAGGGCGACGAGCAGTACTTC.

The chain couples TRBV7-9 to TRBJ1-2; the D is unclear. V lost 4 bases and J 4 bases, leaving 10 bases between the germline ends. The CDR3 has 13 amino acids. The V gene's germline CDR1 is SEHNR and CDR2 FQNEAQ (reference sequence). The CDR3 DNA sequence: TGTGCCAGCAGCTCGACCCAGCCCTATGGCTACACCTTC. Translation: CASSSTQPYGYTF.

This clone has ten or more counts. The V and J genes are TRBV30 and TRBJ1-2; no definite D call. Germline V gene lookup returns CDR1 GTSNPN and CDR2 SVGIG (reference sequence). The V end was cut by 4 bases, the J end by 4 bases, with 25 bases between. The CDR3 consists of 17 residues. The CDR3 nucleotides are TGTGCCTGGACCTTTAGGGAGTACCGCCTCGCCGGCTATGGCTACACCTTC. As protein: CAWTFREYRLAGYGYTF.

This clone showed up just once. This chain uses TRBV6-1 with TRBJ2-1; D gene ambiguous. Germline CDR1 and CDR2: MNHNS and SASEGT. The CDR3 length is 13 residues. V was clipped by 6 bases and J by 13 bases, with 19 bases between them. The CDR3 nucleotides are TGTGCCAGCAGGTCAACTTCGGTGGTAGTACAGTTCTTC. Translation: CASRSTSVVVQFF.

The genes are TRBV12-5 and TRBJ2-5; 7 bases are shared with TRBD1. The tail of the sequence fits TRBJ2-7 better, so the J call may be wrong. This CDR3 is built from 10 residues. Germline CDR1 reads LGHNT; CDR2 reads FRNRAP. CDR3 sequence (DNA): TGTGGGAACAGGGGTGTCGAGCAGTACTTC. As protein: CGNRGVEQYF.

About this clone: This may come from a read error, since a much larger clone is one base off. This chain's CDR3 is CASSKGLAGGNEQLF. The CDR3 DNA is TGTGCCAGCAGCAAGGGACTAGCGGGAGGGAATGAGCAGCTCTTC. This chain joins TRBV7-9 and TRBJ2-1; the match to TRBD2 covers 16 bases. This CDR3 comprises 15 residues. The germline V gene has CDR1 SEHNR and CDR2 FQNEAQ (reference sequence).

V gene TRBV7-9 combines with J gene TRBJ1-1; D ambiguous. The length of the CDR3 is 13 residues. Germline V gene lookup returns CDR1 SEHNR and CDR2 FQNEAQ (reference sequence). The germline V and J ends were trimmed by 3 bases and 2 bases, with 7 bases remaining between them. The CDR3 here is CASSFIGNTEAFF. DNA of the CDR3: TGTGCCAGCAGCTTCATAGGTAACACTGAAGCTTTCTTT.

This clone was found many times. The CDR3 coding sequence is TGCGCCAGCAGCCTAAGACAAAACAATGAGCAGTTCTTC. Translated: CASSLRQNNEQFF. This rearrangement joins TRBV5-1 to TRBJ2-1; the D is unclear. This CDR3 spans 13 amino acids. V gave up 4 bases and J gave up 5 bases, with 10 bases separating them. Germline loops: CDR1 SGHRS, CDR2 YFSETQ.

This sequence joins TRBV15 and TRBJ2-1; D ambiguous. Per the germline V gene, CDR1 is LNHNV and CDR2 is YYDKDF (reference sequence). CDR3 size: 15 residues. V was cut by 5 bases and J by 0 bases, with 11 bases left in between. The CDR3 protein is CATSLGLGSYNEQFF. CDR3 nucleotides: TGTGCCACCAGCTTGGGCCTAGGCTCCTACAATGAGCAGTTCTTC.

The chain carries TRBV18 and TRBJ2-5; 7 positions agree with TRBD1. Looked up from germline, CDR1 is KGHSH and CDR2 is LQKENI. V gave up 0 bases and J gave up 0 bases; unmatched junction bases: 7. This CDR3 region has 17 residues. CDR3 protein: CASSPPIGTAYQETQYF. As DNA, the CDR3 is TGTGCCAGCTCACCACCGATAGGGACAGCATACCAAGAGACCCAGTACTTC.

This clone has ten or more counts. The chain is built from TRBV30 and TRBJ2-7; TRBD1 aligns across 11 bases. CDR3 length: 15 amino acids. With V trimmed by 5 bases and J by 3 bases, 9 bases remained unmatched. Germline-derived CDR1 and CDR2 are GTSNPN and SVGIG (reference sequence). The DNA of the CDR3 is TGTGCCTGGCGTGCTCCGGGACAGGGGGTCTACGAGCAGTACTTC. This gives the protein CAWRAPGQGVYEQYF.

This clone was seen many times. The V call is TRBV29-1, the J call TRBJ2-7; weak D call: TRBD1 (8 bases). V lost 5 bases and J lost 0, with 14 bases in between. The CDR3 runs to 14 residues. The germline V gene has CDR1 SQVTM and CDR2 ANQGSEA. This CDR3 reads CSVSGGTGSYEQYF. For the CDR3, the DNA is TGCAGCGTTTCCGGGGGGACAGGCTCCTACGAGCAGTACTTC.

This clone has just one count. This same CDR3 is encoded by further DNA sequences in the sample. The V and J genes are TRBV5-1 and TRBJ2-1, with D maybe TRBD2 (6 bases). The germline CDR1 and CDR2 sequences are SGHRS and YFSETQ. This CDR3 has 15 amino acids. Between the trimmed V and J ends, which lost 7 bases and 4 bases, there was a span of 18 bases. CDR3 loop: CASGLGGNTYNEQFF. The CDR3 coding sequence is TGCGCCAGCGGATTGGGCGGGAATACATACAATGAGCAGTTCTTC. The complete variable domain, with remaining parts taken from reference TRBV5-1 and TRBJ2-1, reads KAGVTQTPRYLIKTRGQQVTLSCSPISGHRSVSWYQQTPGQGLQFLFEYFSETQRNKGNFPGRFSGRQFSNSRSEMNVSTLELGDSALYLCASGLGGNTYNEQFFGPGTRLTVL.

This clone was recorded at least ten times. The rearrangement uses TRBV25-1 and TRBJ2-7; TRBD1 agrees at 9 bases. Germline CDR1 reads MGHDK; CDR2 reads SYGVNS. CDR3 length: 18 amino acids. The ends lost 3 bases at V and 2 bases at J; junction bases unmatched: 14. The chain's CDR3 is CASSDLPPGQGLPYEQYF. The DNA for the CDR3 is TGTGCCAGCAGTGACCTGCCCCCGGGACAGGGTTTGCCCTACGAGCAGTACTTC.

With regard to this clone: Other nucleotide sequences from this sample produce the same CDR3. The V and J genes are TRBV7-3 and TRBJ2-7, with D possibly TRBD2 on 5 matching bases. Germline assignment: CDR1 SGHTA and CDR2 FQGTGA. Trimming stripped 0 bases from V and 1 base from J, with 7 bases between. The CDR3 runs 14 residues. The CDR3 protein is CASSLTSGSYEQYF. The DNA for the CDR3 is TGTGCCAGCAGCTTAACCAGCGGATCCTACGAGCAGTACTTC.

The V call is TRBV27, the J call TRBJ2-1; TRBD2 might be the D (6 bases). Trimming left V 8 bases short and J 8 bases short, with 22 bases between. Germline loops: CDR1 MNHEY, CDR2 SMNVEV (reference sequence). The CDR3 consists of 15 residues. The DNA of the CDR3 is TGTGCCAGCGGAAGGGTCGGGAGAGGAGTTGATGAGCAGTTCTTC. It translates to CASGRVGRGVDEQFF.

This chain uses TRBV7-8 with TRBJ2-7; 11 nucleotides line up with TRBD2. The J segment lost 2 bases and the V segment lost 5 bases, leaving 2 bases of the junction unmatched. CDR3 length: 14 amino acids. Germline lookup yields CDR1 SGHVS and CDR2 FQNEAQ. The CDR3 loop reads CASSTSGSPYEQYF. The CDR3 nucleotides read TGTGCCAGCAGCACTAGCGGGAGCCCCTACGAGCAGTACTTC.

Remarks on this clone: This likely reflects a read error, since a far larger clone is one base away. This same CDR3 is encoded by further DNA sequences in the sample. The chain is built from TRBV30 and TRBJ2-5, with D possibly being TRBD1 (5 bases). The CDR3 runs 15 residues. Germline lookup yields CDR1 GTSNPN and CDR2 SVGIG (reference sequence). This CDR3 reads CARSVLGHGQETQYF. The CDR3 DNA follows: TGTGCCAGGAGTGTACTCGGACACGGCCAAGAGACCCAGTACTTC.

This clone was counted once. V is TRBV7-2 and J is TRBJ1-5; TRBD1 matches at 7 bases. Trimming at V came to 5 bases and at J to 3 bases, leaving 7 bases not matched to a gene. This CDR3 is 15 amino acids long. The germline CDR1 and CDR2 sequences are SGHTA and FQGNSA. CDR3 protein: CASSATGRINQPQHF. The CDR3 DNA reads TGTGCCAGCAGCGCGACAGGGCGGATCAATCAGCCCCAGCATTTT.

The chain couples TRBV6-6 to TRBJ2-5; possible D gene TRBD1, 6 bases. The DNA end is a closer match to TRBJ2-7, so the J assignment may be wrong. CDR3 length equals 14 residues. Germline V gene data show CDR1 as MNHNY and CDR2 as SVGAGI (reference sequence). The DNA for the CDR3 is TGTGCCAGCGTGGAACACAGGGACGCCCACGAGCAGTACTTC. Its translation is CASVEHRDAHEQYF.

This clone was recorded a few times. This chain connects TRBV11-2 to TRBJ2-1, with no clear D. The CDR3 is 12 amino acids. The germline V and J ends were trimmed by 5 bases and 13 bases, with 15 bases remaining between them. Germline V gene sequence: CDR1 SGHAT, CDR2 FQNNGV. This chain's CDR3 is CASSLQPRFQFF. DNA for the CDR3: TGTGCCAGCAGCCTACAACCCCGATTTCAGTTCTTC.

Concerning this clone: At one end, the junction sequence differs from germline, possibly due to a read error. The V gene is TRBV28, the J gene TRBJ1-5; maybe TRBD1 (6 bases). The germline gives CDR1 MDHEN, CDR2 SYDVKM. This CDR3 spans 17 amino acids. DNA for the CDR3: TGTGCCAGCCGTCTCCTAAGGGGGTTTGGAAGAAATCGGCCCCAGCATTTT. Translation: CASRLLRGFGRNRPQHF.

The chain is built from TRBV4-2 and TRBJ1-2; 9 positions match TRBD1. The CDR3 is made up of 15 amino acids. Germline lookup yields CDR1 LGHNA and CDR2 YNFKEQ. V trimming: 3 bases; J trimming: 7 bases; junction bases outside the gene matches: 9. CDR3 region: CASSHAGQGFGGYTF. DNA of the CDR3: TGTGCCAGCAGCCACGCGGGACAGGGCTTTGGTGGCTACACCTTC.

The rearrangement links TRBV4-2 to TRBJ1-6; no definite D call. The germline V and J ends were trimmed by 0 bases and 9 bases, with 9 bases remaining between them. The CDR3 is made up of 14 amino acids. Germline assignment: CDR1 LGHNA and CDR2 YNFKEQ. The CDR3 reads CASSQDREVSPLHF. CDR3 DNA sequence: TGTGCCAGCAGCCAAGATAGGGAGGTTTCACCCCTCCACTTT.

The chain joins TRBV28 to TRBJ2-2; 7 bases match TRBD1. V trimming: 6 bases; J trimming: 0 bases; junction bases outside the gene matches: 7. Germline-derived CDR1 and CDR2 are MDHEN and SYDVKM. The CDR3 is 16 residues long. Here the CDR3 DNA reads TGTGCCAGCAGCACTCGGGACAGCCCGAACACCGGGGAGCTGTTTTTT. Its protein is CASSTRDSPNTGELFF. Variable domain in full (rest from reference TRBV28 and TRBJ2-2): DVKVTQSSRYLVKRTGEKVFLECVQDMDHENMFWYRQDPGLGLRLIYFSYDVKMKEKGDIPEGYSVSREKKERFSLILESASTNQTSMYLCASSTRDSPNTGELFFGEGSRLTVL.

V usage is TRBV7-9 and J usage is TRBJ2-7; D is possibly TRBD2 (6 bases). The germline V gene encodes CDR1 SEHNR and CDR2 FQNEAQ (reference sequence). The germline V and J ends were trimmed by 5 bases and 0 bases, with 17 bases remaining between them. The length of the CDR3 is 16 residues. The CDR3 sequence: CASSRRVGTSSYEQYF. The CDR3 bases are TGTGCCAGCAGCCGGAGGGTCGGTACCAGCTCCTACGAGCAGTACTTC.

This clone was counted many times. In DNA form, the CDR3 reads TGTGCCAGCAGCGTAGCGATTAGCACAGATACGCAGTATTTT. Protein: CASSVAISTDTQYF. The chain combines TRBV9 with TRBJ2-3; D gene unclear. This CDR3 comprises 14 residues. The V gene's germline CDR1 is SGDLS and CDR2 YYNGEE. Between the trimmed V and J ends, which lost 0 bases and 0 bases, there was a span of 5 bases.

About this clone: This sequence is one base from a far larger clone and is likely a read error. J is TRBJ2-1 and V is TRBV5-3, with a weak D call TRBD1 (5 bases). TRBV5-3 counts as an open reading frame of uncertain function. This CDR3 is built from 11 residues. Trimming took 8 bases from V and 14 from J, leaving 17 bases between them. The CDR3 protein is CASSLGPGKFF. The CDR3, as DNA: TGTGCCAGCAGCCTGGGCCCAGGGAAGTTCTTC.

This clone appeared many times. The genes are TRBV2 and TRBJ2-7, with no clear D. This CDR3 comprises 14 residues. Germline loops: CDR1 SNHLY, CDR2 FYNNEI. Trimming left V 7 bases short and J 3 bases short, with 16 bases between. The CDR3 loop is CASNVRRSGYEQYF. The CDR3 DNA is TGTGCCAGCAATGTACGGAGATCCGGCTACGAGCAGTACTTC.

DNA for the CDR3: TGTGCCAGCAGTTACGAGGAGAATCAGCCCCAGCATTTT. Translation gives CASSYEENQPQHF. The chain combines TRBV2 with TRBJ1-5, with D unresolved. V lost 5 bases, J lost 4 bases, and 9 bases lay in between. Germline CDR1 reads SNHLY; CDR2 reads FYNNEI. The CDR3 sequence is 13 residues long.